This T cell receptor (beta chain) emerged from a study of T cell responses to AZD1222 COVID-19 vaccine. V was trimmed by 8 bases and J by 6 bases, leaving 10 bases between them. Germline V gene sequence: CDR1 MNHEY, CDR2 SVGAGI. This CDR3 contains 11 residues. A word on this clone: Its antigen is not identified.

Overall study findings and caveats: Spike-specific TCR breadth and depth were elevated following two AZD1222 doses. Epitopes outside B.1.351 and B.1.1.7 mutated regions reportedly drew nearly half of spike TCRs. Most donors were white British, females outnumbered males, and clonal diversity was possibly underestimated.

Second doses were pooled across both intervals (about 4 or about 12 weeks). Repertoires were generated with immunoSEQ multiplex PCR, while TCRdb's copy carries only in-frame clones and drops some. The sample lists 100,000 to 120,000 clones, 85% to 95% occurring once. This chain connects TRBV6-5 to TRBJ1-2, with a tentative D call TRBD1 (6 bases). The source material was peripheral blood, sampled 28 days after the second AZD1222 dose. The origin of this receptor is an adult who received the AZD1222 COVID-19 vaccine. The CDR3 loop is CASPDRDGYTF. Here the CDR3 DNA reads TGTGCCAGCCCGGACAGAGATGGCTACACCTTC.